The count of the clone carrying this TCR beta chain is one. This record comes from a study of blood T cell repertoires in COVID-19. The V gene lost 2 bases and the J gene lost 5 bases, with 10 bases spanning the gap. Per the germline V gene, CDR1 is MDHEN and CDR2 is SYDVKM. This CDR3 has 13 amino acids. Repertoires were generated with immunoSEQ multiplex PCR, while TCRdb's copy carries only in-frame clones and drops some. The sample records roughly 190,000 clones, around 84% being singletons. The chain recombines TRBV28 with TRBJ2-7; tentative D call: TRBD1 (6 bases). What was sequenced was peripheral blood. This receptor was identified in a human donor in a cohort sampled during active COVID-19. Here the CDR3 reads CASSLNRAHEQYF. CDR3 in DNA: TGTGCCAGCAGTTTAAACAGGGCACACGAGCAGTACTTC. Full variable domain (missing parts from reference TRBV28 and TRBJ2-7): DVKVTQSSRYLVKRTGEKVFLECVQDMDHENMFWYRQDPGLGLRLIYFSYDVKMKEKGDIPEGYSVSREKKERFSLILESASTNQTSMYLCASSLNRAHEQYFGPGTRLTVT.